This T cell receptor (beta chain) comes out of a study of blood T cell repertoires in COVID-19. Only in-frame clones appear in the TCRdb table, and some are missing; sequencing was by immunoSEQ multiplex PCR. The sample consists of 350,000 to 400,000 clones, 75% to 90% of them appearing once. Trimming left V 5 bases short and J 6 bases short, with 13 bases between. Looked up from germline, CDR1 is LNHDA and CDR2 is SQIVND (reference sequence). The CDR3 consists of 13 residues. The sample consisted of peripheral blood. The J gene is TRBJ1-1, the V gene TRBV19, with a possible D match to TRBD1 (5 bases). This TCR came from an older woman with COVID-19, enrolled during active disease. The CDR3 sequence: CASSYPGIPEAFF. The CDR3, as DNA: TGTGCCAGTAGTTATCCAGGGATCCCTGAAGCTTTCTTT.